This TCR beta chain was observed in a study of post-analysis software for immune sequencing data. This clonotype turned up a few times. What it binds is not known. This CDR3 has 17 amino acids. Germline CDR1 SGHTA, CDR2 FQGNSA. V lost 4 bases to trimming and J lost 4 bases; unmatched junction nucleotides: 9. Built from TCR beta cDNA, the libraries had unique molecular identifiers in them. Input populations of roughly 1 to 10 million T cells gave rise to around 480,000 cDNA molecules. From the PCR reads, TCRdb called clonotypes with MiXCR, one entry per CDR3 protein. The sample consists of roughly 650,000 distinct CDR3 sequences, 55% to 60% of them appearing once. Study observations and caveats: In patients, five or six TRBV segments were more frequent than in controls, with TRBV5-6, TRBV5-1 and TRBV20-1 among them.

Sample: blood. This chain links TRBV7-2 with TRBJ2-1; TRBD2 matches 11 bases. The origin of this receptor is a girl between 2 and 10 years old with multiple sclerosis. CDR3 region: CASSYWVVAGGYNEQFF. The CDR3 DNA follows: TGTGCCAGCAGCTACTGGGTAGTAGCGGGAGGGTACAATGAGCAGTTCTTC.